This TCR beta chain comes out of a study of shared clonotypes between healthy human individuals. The method was immunoSEQ multiplex PCR; TCRdb's version includes in-frame clones alone and lacks a portion of them. The table has 650,000 to 700,000 clones, roughly 91% seen once. Regarding the study as a whole: Non-shared clonotypes showed lower generation probabilities than clonotypes common to all four donors.

Remarks on this clone: Its antigen is not identified.

Looked up from germline, CDR1 is LGHNA and CDR2 is YNFKEQ. The CDR3 totals 13 residues. After removal of 6 bases from V and 3 bases from J, the junction contained 4 bases not matched to a gene. The V call is TRBV4-2, the J call TRBJ2-7; 8 nucleotides align to TRBD2. The specimen sequenced was memory CD8+ T cells from PBMCs. The subset denotes: CD45RO+ cells pooled with CCR7-negative TemRA cells. The clonotype comes from a man aged 18-30 years in good health. Some clones in this sample may be carry-over from other donors' samples. CDR3 amino acids: CASSTGGDYEQYF. DNA for the CDR3: TGTGCCAGCAGTACCGGGGGGGACTACGAGCAGTACTTC.